This TCR beta chain was identified in a study of regulatory T cells in long-lasting Graves disease. For the study at large: Antithyroid drug intake by newly diagnosed Graves' patients had lasted under 3 months.

Time point given: newly diagnosed GD, antithyroid drugs for less than 3 months. From RNA extracted from PBMCs, the TCR library was made. Arm-PCR with iRepertoire HTBI primers amplified the CDR3 regions for these TCR beta libraries. TCRdb passed the multiplex PCR reads through MiXCR, listing each CDR3 protein once. The sample consists of 350,000 to 400,000 distinct CDR3 sequences, around a sixth of them appearing once. Study results and limitations: Sharing of public clonotypes was greater in persistent patients (about 3,000) than in new patients (around 1,000). Peripheral blood alone, not thyroid tissue, underwent study.

The CDR3 covers 16 residues. Germline V CDR1 and CDR2: MDHEN, SYDVKM. With 4 bases clipped from V and 0 bases from J, the junction kept 7 bases outside the gene matches. As concerns this clonotype: The antigen remains unidentified.

The sequenced sample was peripheral blood mononuclear cells (PBMCs), obtained at new diagnosis, from a patient treated with antithyroid drugs. This TCR was recovered from a female donor with Graves disease. The chain combines TRBV28 with TRBJ2-3; TRBD1 agrees at 7 bases. CDR3 residues: CASSSPGGRSTDTQYF. The CDR3 DNA reads TGTGCCAGCAGTTCTCCAGGGGGTAGAAGCACAGATACGCAGTATTTT.